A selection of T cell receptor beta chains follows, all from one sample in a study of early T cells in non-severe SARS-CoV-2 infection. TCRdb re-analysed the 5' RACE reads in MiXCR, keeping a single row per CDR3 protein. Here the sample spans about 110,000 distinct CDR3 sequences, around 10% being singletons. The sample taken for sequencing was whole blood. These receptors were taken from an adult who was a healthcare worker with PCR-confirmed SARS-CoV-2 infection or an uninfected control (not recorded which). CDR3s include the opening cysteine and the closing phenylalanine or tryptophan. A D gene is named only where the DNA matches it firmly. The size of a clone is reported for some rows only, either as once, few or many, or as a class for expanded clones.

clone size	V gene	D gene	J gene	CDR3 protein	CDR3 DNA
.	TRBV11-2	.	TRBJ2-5	CASSPRMSQETQYF	TGTGCCAGCAGCCCCCGGATGAGCCAAGAGACCCAGTACTTC
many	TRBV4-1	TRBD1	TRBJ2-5	CASSLTGAETQYF	TGCGCCAGCAGCCTCACAGGGGCAGAGACCCAGTACTTC
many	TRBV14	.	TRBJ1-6	CASSTTGDSPLHF	TGTGCCAGCAGCACGACAGGAGATTCACCCCTCCACTTT
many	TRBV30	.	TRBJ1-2	CAYPAGGYTF	TGTGCCTACCCGGCGGGCGGCTACACCTTC
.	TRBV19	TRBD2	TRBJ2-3	CASSIDPGTSGTDTQYF	TGTGCCAGTAGTATAGACCCCGGGACTAGCGGCACAGATACGCAGTATTTT
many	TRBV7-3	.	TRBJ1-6	CASSLWGQKNSPLHF	TGTGCCAGCAGCTTATGGGGACAAAAAAATTCACCCCTCCACTTT
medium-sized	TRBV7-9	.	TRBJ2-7	CASSPRGTGLFYEQYF	TGTGCCAGCAGCCCCAGGGGAACAGGCCTCTTCTACGAGCAGTACTTC
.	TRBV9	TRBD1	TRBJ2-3	CASSPQGVDTQYF	TGTGCCAGCAGCCCACAGGGGGTGGATACGCAGTATTTT
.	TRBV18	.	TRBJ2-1	CASSPYEGKAQFF	TGTGCCAGCTCACCATATGAGGGGAAGGCGCAGTTCTTC
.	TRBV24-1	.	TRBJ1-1	CATSDTGIMNTEAFF	TGTGCCACCAGTGATACAGGTATAATGAACACTGAAGCTTTCTTT
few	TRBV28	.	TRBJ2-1	CASSLFPNEQFF	TGTGCCAGCAGTTTATTCCCCAATGAGCAGTTCTTC
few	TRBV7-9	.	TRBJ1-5	CASSPDAGGQPQHF	TGTGCCAGCAGCCCGGACGCGGGGGGTCAGCCCCAGCATTTT
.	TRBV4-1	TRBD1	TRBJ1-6	CASTQLRDSNSPLHF	TGCGCCAGCACCCAGCTCCGGGACAGTAATTCACCCCTCCACTTT
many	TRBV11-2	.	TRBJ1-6	CASSLALSSSYNSPLHF	TGTGCCAGCAGCTTAGCCCTATCGAGCTCCTATAATTCACCCCTCCACTTT
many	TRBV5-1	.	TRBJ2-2	CATPESGTPNTGELFF	TGCGCCACCCCCGAAAGCGGTACCCCGAACACCGGGGAGCTGTTTTTT
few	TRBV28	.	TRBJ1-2	CASSLSVMGYGYTF	TGTGCCAGCAGTTTATCCGTTATGGGCTATGGCTACACCTTC
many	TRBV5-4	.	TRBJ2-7	CASSRPGSSSYEQYF	TGTGCCAGCAGCCGCCCGGGGTCCAGTTCCTACGAGCAGTACTTC
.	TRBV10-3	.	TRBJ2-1	CAIMGVESNEQFF	TGTGCCATCATGGGAGTGGAGAGCAATGAGCAGTTCTTC
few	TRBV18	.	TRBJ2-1	CASSPSIGPPGYNEQFF	TGTGCCAGCTCACCTTCCATTGGGCCGCCTGGCTACAATGAGCAGTTCTTC
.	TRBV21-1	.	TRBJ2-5	CASSKRFGTRQETQYF	TGTGCCAGCAGCAAAAGGTTTGGGACGCGTCAAGAGACCCAGTACTTC
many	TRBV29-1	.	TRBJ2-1	CSVGGQTYNEQFF	TGCAGCGTTGGGGGCCAGACCTACAATGAGCAGTTCTTC
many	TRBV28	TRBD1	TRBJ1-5	CASSGQGGHNQPQHF	TGTGCCAGCAGTGGTCAGGGGGGACACAATCAGCCCCAGCATTTT